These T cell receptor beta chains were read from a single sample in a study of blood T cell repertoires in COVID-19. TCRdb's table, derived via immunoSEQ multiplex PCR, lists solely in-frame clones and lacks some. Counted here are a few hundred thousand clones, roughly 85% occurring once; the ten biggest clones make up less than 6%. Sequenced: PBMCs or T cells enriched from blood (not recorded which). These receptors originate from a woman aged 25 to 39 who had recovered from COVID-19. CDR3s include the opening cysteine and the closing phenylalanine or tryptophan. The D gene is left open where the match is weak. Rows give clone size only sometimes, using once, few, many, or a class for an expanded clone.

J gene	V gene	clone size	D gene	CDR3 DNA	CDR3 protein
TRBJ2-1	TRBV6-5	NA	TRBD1	TGTGCCAGCCGGGACAGGGGTTTTTACAATGAGCAGTTCTTC	CASRDRGFYNEQFF
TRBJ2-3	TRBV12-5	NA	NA	TGTGCTAGTGGTTTGGACCTAAGCACAGATACGCAGTATTTT	CASGLDLSTDTQYF
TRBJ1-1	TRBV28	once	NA	TGTGCCAGCAGGGCAAGAACCGGAGATTATGAAGCTTTCTTT	CASRARTGDYEAFF
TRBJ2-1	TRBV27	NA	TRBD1	TGTGCCAGCAGTTTAAGGGGGCTGTACAATGAGCAGTTCTTC	CASSLRGLYNEQFF
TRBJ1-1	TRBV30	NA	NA	TGTGCCTGGAGTATAGGTCAGGGTAACACTGAAGCTTTCTTT	CAWSIGQGNTEAFF
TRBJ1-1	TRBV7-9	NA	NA	TGTGCCAGCAGCCGTGCAGGGCACACTGAAGCTTTCTTT	CASSRAGHTEAFF
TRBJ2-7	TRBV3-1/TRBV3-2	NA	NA	TGTGCCAGCAGCCAAGTCGCCTACGAGCAGTACTTC	CASSQVAYEQYF
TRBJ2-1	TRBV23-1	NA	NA	TGCGCCAGCCCGAGGGCTAGCGCCCACAATGAGCAGTTCTTC	CASPRASAHNEQFF
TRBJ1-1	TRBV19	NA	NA	TGTGCCAGTAGTATAGCCTACAGGGCGGAGACTGAAGCTTTCTTT	CASSIAYRAETEAFF
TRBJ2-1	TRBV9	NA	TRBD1	TGTGCCAGCAGCGGAGGGGGTTCGACAGGGGTCTACAATGAGCAGTTCTTC	CASSGGGSTGVYNEQFF
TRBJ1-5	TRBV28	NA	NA	TGTGCCAGCAGGAGGGTCAATCCGGATCAGCCCCAGCATTTT	CASRRVNPDQPQHF
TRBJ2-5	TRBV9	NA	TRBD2	TGTGCCAGCAGCGTAGACCCTAGCGGGGGGGGGCAAGAGACCCAGTACTTC	CASSVDPSGGGQETQYF
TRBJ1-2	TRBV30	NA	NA	TGTGCCTGGTGCCCTAAGGGGGGGACGGAGGGCTATGGCTACACCTTC	CAWCPKGGTEGYGYTF
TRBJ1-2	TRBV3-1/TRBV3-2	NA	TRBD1	TGTGCCAGCAGCCAACGGACAGGGGCGGGCTATGGCTACACCTTC	CASSQRTGAGYGYTF
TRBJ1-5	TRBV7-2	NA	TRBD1	TGTGCCAGCAGCGTCCGGACAGGGTCACAGCCCCAGCATTTT	CASSVRTGSQPQHF
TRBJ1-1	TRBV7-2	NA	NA	TGTGCCAGCAGCCCACCCCTACAGGGACCCACTGAAGCTTTCTTT	CASSPPLQGPTEAFF
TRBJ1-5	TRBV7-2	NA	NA	TGTGCCAGCAGTGAACAGGGAAGACAGCCCCAGCATTTT	CASSEQGRQPQHF
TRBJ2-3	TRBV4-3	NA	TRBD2	TGCGCCAGCAGCCCCGAGCTAGCGGGGGGGCCAGGAAATACGCAGTATTTT	CASSPELAGGPGNTQYF
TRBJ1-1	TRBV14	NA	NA	TGTGCCAGCAGCCCCGACGGCGGGGTATCCACTGAAGCTTTCTTT	CASSPDGGVSTEAFF
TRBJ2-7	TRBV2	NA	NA	TGTGCCAGCAACAGGGTGGCCGAGCAGTACTTC	CASNRVAEQYF
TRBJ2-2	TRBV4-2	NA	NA	TGTGCCAGCAGCCAAACGGGGAGCCTTACCGGGGAGCTGTTTTTT	CASSQTGSLTGELFF
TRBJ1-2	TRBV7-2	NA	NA	TGTGCCAGCAGCTTAGGTAGCGGAGGTGCCATCTATGGCTACACCTTC	CASSLGSGGAIYGYTF
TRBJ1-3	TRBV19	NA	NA	TGTGCCAGCATCGGGGTCGGTGGAAACACCATATATTTT	CASIGVGGNTIYF
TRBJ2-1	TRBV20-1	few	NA	TGCAGTGCTAGTCTCGGAGCCGACTACAATGAGCAGTTCTTC	CSASLGADYNEQFF
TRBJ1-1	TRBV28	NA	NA	TGTGCCAGCACCTCAGGGTCGGTGAACACTGAAGCTTTCTTT	CASTSGSVNTEAFF
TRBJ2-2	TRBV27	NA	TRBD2	TGTGCCAGCACGCGGACTAGCGGGGGACCGAACACCGGGGAGCTGTTTTTT	CASTRTSGGPNTGELFF
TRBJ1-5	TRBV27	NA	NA	TGTGCCAGCAGTTTAAGGACAGTTCATAGCAATCAGCCCCAGCATTTT	CASSLRTVHSNQPQHF